This TCR beta chain was recorded in a study of shared clonotypes between healthy human individuals. The data were produced by immunoSEQ multiplex PCR, yet TCRdb's version contains in-frame clones alone and is incomplete. The table lists over 2 million clones, roughly 94% of them singletons. Germline loops: CDR1 LNHDA, CDR2 SQIVND (reference sequence). The CDR3 contains 15 residues. V was pared by 4 bases and J by 0 bases, with 10 bases between. The specimen sequenced was naive CD4+ T cells sorted from blood. Subset described: CD45RA+ positively selected. This sequence was found in a man between 18 and 29 years old in good health. The chain has TRBV19 and TRBJ1-5; D may be TRBD1 (6 bases). This chain's CDR3 is CASSTGHLSNQPQHF. CDR3 in DNA: TGTGCCAGTAGTACGGGACACCTTAGCAATCAGCCCCAGCATTTT.